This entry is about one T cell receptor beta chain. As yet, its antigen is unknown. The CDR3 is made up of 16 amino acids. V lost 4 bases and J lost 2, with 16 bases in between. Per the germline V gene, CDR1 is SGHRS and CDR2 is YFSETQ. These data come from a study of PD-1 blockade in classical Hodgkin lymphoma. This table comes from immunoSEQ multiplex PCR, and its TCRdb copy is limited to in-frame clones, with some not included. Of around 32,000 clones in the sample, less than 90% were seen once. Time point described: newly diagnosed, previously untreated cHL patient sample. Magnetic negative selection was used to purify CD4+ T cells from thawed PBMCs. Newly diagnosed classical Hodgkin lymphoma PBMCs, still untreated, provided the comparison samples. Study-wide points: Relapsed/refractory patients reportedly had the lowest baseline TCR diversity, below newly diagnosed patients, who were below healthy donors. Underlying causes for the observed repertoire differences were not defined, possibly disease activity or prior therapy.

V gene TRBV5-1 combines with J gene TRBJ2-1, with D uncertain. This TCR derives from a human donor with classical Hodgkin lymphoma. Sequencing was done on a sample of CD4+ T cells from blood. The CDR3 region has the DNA TGCGCCAGCAGCCGCCCTTCGACGGGTGCCTACAATGAGCAGTTCTTC. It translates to CASSRPSTGAYNEQFF.